This T cell receptor (beta chain) originates from a study of T cells in Graves' hyperthyroidism and ophthalmopathy (dated by TCRdb to the late 2010s). Regarding the research as a whole: Peripheral blood samples were taken at the time of initial diagnosis, prior to any treatment. TCR V-J signatures able to tell the groups apart were searched for in a discovery cohort of 95 to 100 patients, of whom 43 had Graves' ophthalmopathy and 55 to 60 had stable Graves' hyperthyroidism. After blood sampling, hyperthyroidism patients were treated with methimazole at a starting dose of 30 mg daily, and ophthalmopathy patients were treated with high-dose intravenous methylprednisolone. In addition, the study compared T-cell repertoires in thyroid tissue and in blood from about six Graves' hyperthyroidism patients. TCR Vbeta CDR3 sequencing of approximately 140 peripheral blood samples (roughly 41 ophthalmopathy, about 74 hyperthyroidism and approximately 17 progressor patients) is reported in the paper. An independent validation cohort of about 19 hyperthyroidism patients and 17 patients who later progressed to ophthalmopathy tested prospective prediction of ophthalmopathy. The approximately 98 discovery patients were randomly divided into training and test sets at a 7:3 ratio. Broad study findings and their caveats: Sample size was not statistically predetermined, and blinding of investigators to group allocation was not performed. Most expanded thyroid clonotypes (frequency above 0.001) were also detected in blood, a finding suggesting that blood repertoires may reflect thyroid immune responses. In cross-validation, a model built on a 13 V-J signature told ophthalmopathy apart from stable hyperthyroidism with less than 90% sensitivity and about 81% specificity, and in testing the same model reached 80%/75%. During validation, the model predicted progression to ophthalmopathy a median of roughly 7.1 months ahead of onset, with around 71% sensitivity and almost 75% specificity.

This clonotype was observed a handful of times. Its antigen specificity is not known. Within one base of it there is no much larger clone, and no base qualities were kept. Stable Graves' hyperthyroidism was defined as no progression to ophthalmopathy during 18 months of follow-up. The hyperthyroidism patients were between 18 and 65 years old and newly diagnosed, with a disease duration of less than 2 months. The study excluded patients with uncontrolled infections, other autoimmune diseases, pregnancy or lactation. Diagnoses relied on clinical symptoms, serum thyroxine and TRAb, thyroid ultrasound and orbital computed tomography. PBMCs were separated from about 10 ml of fresh peripheral blood using Ficoll-Paque density gradient centrifugation. Total RNA was extracted using Trizol reagent, and RNA quality was assessed on an Agilent 2100 Bioanalyzer. Its CDR3 holds 13 amino acids, cysteine through phenylalanine. The kept DNA is CDR3 alone, 39 bases in frame from the first base. The V end loses 7 bases and the J end loses 8 bases, and a stretch of 15 bases separates them. CDR1 and CDR2 are read off the germline V gene (reference sequence) as LNHDA and SQIVND.

The TCR beta CDR3 regions were amplified from RNA transcripts. A first-round RT-PCR of the TCR CDR3 used the HTBI primer set with the Qiagen OneStep RT-PCR kit. The libraries were constructed in a second round of multiplex PCR and then size-selected and purified. Sequencing of the libraries was done on an Illumina HiSeq2000 using paired-end 100 bp reads. Per the source publication's procedure: SOAPnuke was used to process the raw data, removing reads that contained adapters or uncalled bases, had a mean Phred below 15, or lacked an exact match to the constant primer or identifier. High-quality paired reads were merged using COPE v1.2.5, and each unique nucleotide sequence was defined as a clonotype. MiTCR v1.1 was used to align clonotypes to the IMGT TRBV, TRBD and TRBJ reference segments. The analysis included only V-J combinations with a frequency above 0.0001, which together covered roughly 99% of the repertoires. A TCS score was defined as the ratio of F50 (clonal expansion) to E x V (chaos), with BLOSUM62-based TCRdist applied between CDR3 peptides within each V-J. Welch's t-statistics and random forest reduced approximately 520 V-J features to 10 to 15, which were used in a naive Bayes classifier (R e1071). The Morisita-Horn index was used to measure how similar the thyroid and blood repertoires were. Clones were called with MiXCR by TCRdb after fastp trimmed the public reads at Q25, and only in-frame beta chains were retained. Every distinct CDR3 protein forms one entry, paired with its most common genes and DNA. TCRdb's processing, not the authors' own work, is the source of the V and J calls. The sample table records 600,000 to 800,000 distinct CDR3 sequences; roughly a third of these occur just once. The ten largest clones capture around a third of the sample.

Sequencing used blood. The rearranged chain carries TRBV19 and TRBJ1-5, with no D gene named confidently. The sequence was obtained from a woman between 40 and 50 years old with Graves' hyperthyroidism. Here the CDR3 is given as CASIPGPMKPQHF. The sequenced DNA is TGTGCCAGTATTCCGGGCCCCATGAAGCCCCAGCATTTT.